This TCR beta chain came from a study of shared clonotypes between healthy human individuals. Study at large: Aged 18 to 49, the donors were two women and three men.

As originally analysed: Filtering was not the same, since immunoSEQ gave junction-only sequences without quality scores. Sequenced by immunoSEQ multiplex PCR; TCRdb stores in-frame clones only, minus some. V, J and clone size are those of that table, while D and trimming were read from the DNA. The sample consists of about 480,000 clones, 60% to 80% of them appearing once. The CDR3 is 17 amino acids. CDR1 and CDR2 (germline): ENHRY, SYGVKD. V was shortened by 5 bases and J by 6 bases, with 24 bases between the two germline ends. The sequencing input was PBMCs. The receptor comes from a woman aged 40 to 55 in good health. Some clones in this sample may be carry-over from other donors' samples. J is TRBJ2-3 and V is TRBV10-3; TRBD2 is a possible D gene (5 bases). The CDR3 region is CAISRTSTSGPYDTQYF. CDR3 in DNA: TGTGCCATCAGTCGGACTTCTACCTCCGGCCCCTACGATACGCAGTATTTT.